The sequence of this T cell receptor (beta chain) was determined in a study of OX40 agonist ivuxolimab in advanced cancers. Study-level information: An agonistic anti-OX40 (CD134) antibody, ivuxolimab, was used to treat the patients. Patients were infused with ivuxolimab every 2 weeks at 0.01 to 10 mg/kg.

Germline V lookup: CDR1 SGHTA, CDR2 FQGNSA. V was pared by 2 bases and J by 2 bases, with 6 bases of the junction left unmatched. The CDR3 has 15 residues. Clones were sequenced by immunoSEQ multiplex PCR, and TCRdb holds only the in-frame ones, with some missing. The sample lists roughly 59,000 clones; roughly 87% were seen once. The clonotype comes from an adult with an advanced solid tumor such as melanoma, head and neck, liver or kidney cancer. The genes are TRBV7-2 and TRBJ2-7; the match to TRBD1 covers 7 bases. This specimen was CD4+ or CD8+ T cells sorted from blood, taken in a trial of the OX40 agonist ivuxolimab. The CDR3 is CASSLLPQGAYEQYF. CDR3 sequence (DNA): TGTGCCAGCAGCTTACTCCCCCAGGGGGCCTACGAGCAGTACTTC. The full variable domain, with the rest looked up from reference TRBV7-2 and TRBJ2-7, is GAGVSQSPSNKVTEKGKDVELRCDPISGHTALYWYRQSLGQGLEFLIYFQGNSAPDKSGLPSDRFSAERTGGSVSTLTIQRTQQEDSAVYLCASSLLPQGAYEQYFGPGTRLTVT.